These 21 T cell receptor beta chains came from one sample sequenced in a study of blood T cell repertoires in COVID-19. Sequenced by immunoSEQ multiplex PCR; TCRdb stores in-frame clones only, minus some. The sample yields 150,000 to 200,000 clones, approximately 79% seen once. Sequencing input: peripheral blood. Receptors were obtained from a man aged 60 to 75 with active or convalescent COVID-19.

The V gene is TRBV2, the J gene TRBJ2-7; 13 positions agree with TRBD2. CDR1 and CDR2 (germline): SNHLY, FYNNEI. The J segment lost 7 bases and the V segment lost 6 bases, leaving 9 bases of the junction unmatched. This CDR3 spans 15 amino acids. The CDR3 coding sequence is TGTGCCAGCAGGATACTAGCGGGAGGGCCGGGTGAGCAGTACTTC. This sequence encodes CASRILAGGPGEQYF. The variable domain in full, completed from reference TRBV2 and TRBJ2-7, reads EPEVTQTPSHQVTQMGQEVILRCVPISNHLYFYWYRQILGQKVEFLVSFYNNEISEKSEIFDDQFSVERPDGSNFTLKIRSTKLEDSAMYFCASRILAGGPGEQYFGPGTRLTVT.

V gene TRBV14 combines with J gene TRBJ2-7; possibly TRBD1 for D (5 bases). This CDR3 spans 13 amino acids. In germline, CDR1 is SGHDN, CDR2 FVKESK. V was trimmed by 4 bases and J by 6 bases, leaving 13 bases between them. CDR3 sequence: CASSPSSRGEQYF. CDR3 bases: TGTGCCAGCAGCCCGAGTAGTAGGGGCGAGCAGTACTTC. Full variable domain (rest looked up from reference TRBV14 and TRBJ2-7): EAGVTQFPSHSVIEKGQTVTLRCDPISGHDNLYWYRRVMGKEIKFLLHFVKESKQDESGMPNNRFLAERTGGTYSTLKVQPAELEDSGVYFCASSPSSRGEQYFGPGTRLTVT.

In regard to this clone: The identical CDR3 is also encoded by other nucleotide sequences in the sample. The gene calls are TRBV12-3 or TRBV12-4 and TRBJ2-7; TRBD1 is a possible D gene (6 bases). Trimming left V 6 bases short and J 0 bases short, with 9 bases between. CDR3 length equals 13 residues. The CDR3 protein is CASSRGGSYEQYF. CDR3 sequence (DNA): TGTGCCAGCAGCAGGGGCGGCTCCTACGAGCAGTACTTC.

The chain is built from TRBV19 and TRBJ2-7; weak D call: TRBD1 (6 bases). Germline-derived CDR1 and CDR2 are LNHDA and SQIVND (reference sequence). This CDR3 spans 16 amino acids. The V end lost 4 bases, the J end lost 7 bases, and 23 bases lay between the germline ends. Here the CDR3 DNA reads TGTGCCAGTAGTAGGAGAGGAACAGGGACCCCTTGGGAGCAGTACTTC. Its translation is CASSRRGTGTPWEQYF. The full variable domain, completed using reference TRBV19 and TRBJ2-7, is DGGITQSPKYLFRKEGQNVTLSCEQNLNHDAMYWYRQDPGQGLRLIYYSQIVNDFQKGDIAEGYSVSREKKESFPLTVTSAQKNPTAFYLCASSRRGTGTPWEQYFGPGTRLTVT.

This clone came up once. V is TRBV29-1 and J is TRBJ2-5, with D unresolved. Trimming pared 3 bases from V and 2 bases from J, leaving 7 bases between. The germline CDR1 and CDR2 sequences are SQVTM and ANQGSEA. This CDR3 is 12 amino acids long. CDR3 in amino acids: CSVDRQQETQYF. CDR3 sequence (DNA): TGCAGCGTTGACCGCCAGCAAGAGACCCAGTACTTC.

The CDR3 spells CAWTRLRNTEAFF. For the CDR3, the DNA is TGTGCCTGGACGCGTTTAAGGAACACTGAAGCTTTCTTT. The chain couples TRBV30 to TRBJ1-1; D gene ambiguous. Germline values: CDR1 GTSNPN, CDR2 SVGIG (reference sequence). With 4 bases removed from V and 1 base from J, the gap between germline ends came to 10 bases. The CDR3 is 13 residues long.

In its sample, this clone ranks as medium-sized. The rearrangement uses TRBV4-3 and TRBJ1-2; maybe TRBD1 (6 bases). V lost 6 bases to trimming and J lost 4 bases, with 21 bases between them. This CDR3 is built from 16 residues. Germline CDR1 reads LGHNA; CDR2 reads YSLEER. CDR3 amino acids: CASRPSHSGTFYGYTF. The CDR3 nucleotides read TGCGCCAGCAGACCCTCCCACTCTGGGACATTCTATGGCTACACCTTC.

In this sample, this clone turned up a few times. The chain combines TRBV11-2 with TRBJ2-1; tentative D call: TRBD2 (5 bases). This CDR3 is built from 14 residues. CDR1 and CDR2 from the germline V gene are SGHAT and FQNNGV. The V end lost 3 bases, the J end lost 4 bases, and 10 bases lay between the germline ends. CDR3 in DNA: TGTGCCAGCAGCTTCTCCGGGATGTACAATGAGCAGTTCTTC. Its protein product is CASSFSGMYNEQFF.

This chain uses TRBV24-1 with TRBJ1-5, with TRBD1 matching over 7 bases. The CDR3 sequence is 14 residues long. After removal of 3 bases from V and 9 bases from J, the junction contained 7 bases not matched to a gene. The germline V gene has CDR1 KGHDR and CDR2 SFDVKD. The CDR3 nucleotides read TGTGCCACCAGTGATAAACAGGGGCGAGGGCCCCAGCATTTT. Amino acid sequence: CATSDKQGRGPQHF.

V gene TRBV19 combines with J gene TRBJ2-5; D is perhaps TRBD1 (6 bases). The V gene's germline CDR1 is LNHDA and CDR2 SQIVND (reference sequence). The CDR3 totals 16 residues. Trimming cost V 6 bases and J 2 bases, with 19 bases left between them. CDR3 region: CASRGAGRGGQETQYF. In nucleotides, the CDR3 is TGTGCCAGTAGAGGGGCTGGCAGGGGTGGGCAAGAGACCCAGTACTTC.

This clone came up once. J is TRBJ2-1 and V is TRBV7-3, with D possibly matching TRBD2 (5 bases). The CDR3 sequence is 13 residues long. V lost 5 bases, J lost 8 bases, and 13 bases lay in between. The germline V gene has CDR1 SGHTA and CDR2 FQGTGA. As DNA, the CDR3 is TGTGCCAGCAGCATACATACTAGGGATGAGCAGTTCTTC. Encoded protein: CASSIHTRDEQFF.

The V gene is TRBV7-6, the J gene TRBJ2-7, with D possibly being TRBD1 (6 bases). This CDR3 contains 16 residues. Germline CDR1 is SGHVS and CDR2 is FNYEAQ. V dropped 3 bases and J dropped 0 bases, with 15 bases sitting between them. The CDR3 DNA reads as TGTGCCAGCAGCTTGGGAACAGGGATGAGCTCCTACGAGCAGTACTTC. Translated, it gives CASSLGTGMSSYEQYF.

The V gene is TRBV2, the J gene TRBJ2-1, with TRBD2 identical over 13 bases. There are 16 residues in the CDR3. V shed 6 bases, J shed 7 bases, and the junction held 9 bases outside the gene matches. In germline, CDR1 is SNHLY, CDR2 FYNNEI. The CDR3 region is CASSAPGLAGANEQFF. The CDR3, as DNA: TGTGCCAGCAGCGCCCCCGGACTAGCGGGAGCGAATGAGCAGTTCTTC.

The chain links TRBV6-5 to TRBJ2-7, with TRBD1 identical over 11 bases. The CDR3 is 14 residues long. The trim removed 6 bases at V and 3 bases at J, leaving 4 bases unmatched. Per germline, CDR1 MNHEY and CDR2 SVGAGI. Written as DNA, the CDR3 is TGTGCCAGCAGCTCCGGGACAGGGGGCTACGAGCAGTACTTC. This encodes CASSSGTGGYEQYF.

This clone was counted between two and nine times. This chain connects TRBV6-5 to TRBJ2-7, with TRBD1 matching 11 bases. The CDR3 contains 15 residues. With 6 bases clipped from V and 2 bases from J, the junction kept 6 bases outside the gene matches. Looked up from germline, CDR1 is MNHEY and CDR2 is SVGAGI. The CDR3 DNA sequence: TGTGCCAGCAGCGGCGGACAGGGGGCAACCTACGAGCAGTACTTC. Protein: CASSGGQGATYEQYF.

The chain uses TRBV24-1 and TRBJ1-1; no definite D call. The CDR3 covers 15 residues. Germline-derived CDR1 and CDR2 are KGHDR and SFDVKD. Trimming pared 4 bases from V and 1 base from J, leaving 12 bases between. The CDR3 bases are TGTGCCACCAGTGACCTTTTGCGCAAGAACACTGAAGCTTTCTTT. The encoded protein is CATSDLLRKNTEAFF.

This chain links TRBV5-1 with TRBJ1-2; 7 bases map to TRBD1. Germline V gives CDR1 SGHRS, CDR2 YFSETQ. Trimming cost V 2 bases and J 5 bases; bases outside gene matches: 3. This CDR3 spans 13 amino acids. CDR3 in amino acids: CASSLQGRYGYTF. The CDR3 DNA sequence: TGCGCCAGCAGCTTACAGGGGAGGTATGGCTACACCTTC.

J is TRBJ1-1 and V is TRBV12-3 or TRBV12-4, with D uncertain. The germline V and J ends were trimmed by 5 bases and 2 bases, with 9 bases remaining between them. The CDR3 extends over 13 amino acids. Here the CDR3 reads CASSPPGNTEAFF. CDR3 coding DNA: TGTGCCAGCAGTCCACCGGGTAACACTGAAGCTTTCTTT.

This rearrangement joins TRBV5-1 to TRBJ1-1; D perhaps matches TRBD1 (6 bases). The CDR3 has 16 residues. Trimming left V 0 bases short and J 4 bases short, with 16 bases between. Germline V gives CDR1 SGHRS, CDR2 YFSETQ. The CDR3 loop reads CASSLAGAGVGTEAFF. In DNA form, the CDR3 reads TGCGCCAGCAGCTTGGCCGGGGCAGGGGTAGGCACTGAAGCTTTCTTT.

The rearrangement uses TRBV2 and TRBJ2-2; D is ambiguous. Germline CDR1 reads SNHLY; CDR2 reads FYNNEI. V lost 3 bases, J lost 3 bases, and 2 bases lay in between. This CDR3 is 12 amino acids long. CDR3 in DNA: TGTGCCAGCAGTGACGACACCGGGGAGCTGTTTTTT. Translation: CASSDDTGELFF.

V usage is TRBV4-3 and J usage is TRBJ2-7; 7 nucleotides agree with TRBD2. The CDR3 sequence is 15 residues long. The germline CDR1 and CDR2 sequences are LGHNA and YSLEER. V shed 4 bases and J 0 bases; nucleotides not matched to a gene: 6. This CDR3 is CASSRAGRGSYEQYF. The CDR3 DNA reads TGCGCCAGCAGCCGAGCGGGACGGGGCTCCTACGAGCAGTACTTC.